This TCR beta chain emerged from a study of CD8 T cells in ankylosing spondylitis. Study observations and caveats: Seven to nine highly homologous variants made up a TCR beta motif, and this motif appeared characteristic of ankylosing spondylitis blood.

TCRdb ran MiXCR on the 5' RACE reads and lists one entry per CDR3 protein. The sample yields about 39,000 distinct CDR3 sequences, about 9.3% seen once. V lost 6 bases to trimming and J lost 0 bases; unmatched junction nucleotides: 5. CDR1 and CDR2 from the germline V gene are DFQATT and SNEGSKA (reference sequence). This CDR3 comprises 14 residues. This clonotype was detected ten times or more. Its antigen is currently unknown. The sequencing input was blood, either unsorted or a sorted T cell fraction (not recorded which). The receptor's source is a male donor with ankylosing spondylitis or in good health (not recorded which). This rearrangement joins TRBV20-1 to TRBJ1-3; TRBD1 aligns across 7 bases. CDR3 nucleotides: TGCAGTGCGCATACAGGGGACTCTGGAAACACCATATATTTT. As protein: CSAHTGDSGNTIYF.